This T cell receptor (beta chain) was retrieved from a study of cytomegalovirus exposure and HLA in healthy donors. CDR3 size: 15 residues. V shed 3 bases and J 6 bases; nucleotides not matched to a gene: 5. The germline gives CDR1 SGHTA, CDR2 FQGNSA. PCR primers comprised 60 Vbeta and 13 Jbeta primers. The protocol was immunoSEQ multiplex PCR, while the TCRdb copy is restricted to in-frame clones and leaves out a portion. The sample has about 94,000 clones, nearly 80% seen once; the top ten hold 3.8%. The V and J genes are TRBV7-2 and TRBJ2-1; 10 nucleotides align to TRBD2. This TCR was sampled from a woman between 40 and 55 years old in good health and CMV-seronegative. The source material was PBMCs. The CDR3: CASSFKGLASNEQFF. CDR3 sequence (DNA): TGTGCCAGCAGCTTTAAGGGACTAGCGTCCAATGAGCAGTTCTTC. Variable domain in full (rest from reference TRBV7-2 and TRBJ2-1): GAGVSQSPSNKVTEKGKDVELRCDPISGHTALYWYRQSLGQGLEFLIYFQGNSAPDKSGLPSDRFSAERTGGSVSTLTIQRTQQEDSAVYLCASSFKGLASNEQFFGPGTRLTVL.